Listed below are T cell receptor beta chains from one sample, sequenced in a study of blood T cell repertoires in COVID-19. Profiling relied on immunoSEQ multiplex PCR, and the TCRdb table lists in-frame clones only, not all of them. The table includes around 32,000 clones, around 90% detected once. Sequencing was carried out using peripheral blood. These receptors were collected from a man between 65 and 85 years old with active or convalescent COVID-19. Both conserved end residues are part of each CDR3. The order of the fields is V gene, J gene, clone size, D gene, CDR3 DNA, CDR3 protein. A D gene is named only where the DNA matches it firmly. Size is stated for part of the rows, as once, few or many counts, or as a class when the clone is expanded.

V: TRBV2
J: TRBJ1-2
size: NA
D: TRBD1
DNA: TGTGCCAGCAGTCAAACAGGGGCCTATGGCTACACCTTC
CDR3: CASSQTGAYGYTF

V: TRBV7-2
J: TRBJ1-2
size: NA
D: TRBD1
DNA: TGTGCCAGCAGCTCTGACAGGGTCTATCCCTACACCTTC
CDR3: CASSSDRVYPYTF

V: TRBV7-9
J: TRBJ1-4
size: NA
D: TRBD1
DNA: TGTGCCAGCAGCAGACAGGGGGGTGAAAAACTGTTTTTT
CDR3: CASSRQGGEKLFF

V: TRBV18
J: TRBJ1-1
size: NA
D: NA
DNA: TGTGCCAGCTCACAGGGTGACGGGGTCGCCGAAGCTTTCTTT
CDR3: CASSQGDGVAEAFF

V: TRBV19
J: TRBJ1-2
size: once
D: NA
DNA: TGTGCCAGTAGTATAGGACGCAGGGTGGTTGGTGGCTACACCTTC
CDR3: CASSIGRRVVGGYTF

V: TRBV11-2
J: TRBJ1-3
size: NA
D: NA
DNA: TGTGCCAGCAGCTTCGAAACAGGGTTGGGAGGAAACACCATATATTTT
CDR3: CASSFETGLGGNTIYF

V: TRBV5-1
J: TRBJ2-3
size: NA
D: TRBD2
DNA: TGCGCCAGCAGCTTGGAGGTAGCGGGAGCCCTGGAGTATTTT
CDR3: CASSLEVAGALEYF

V: TRBV6-6
J: TRBJ1-5
size: few
D: NA
DNA: TGTGCCAGCAGTTACTCGCGGGCGTACAATCAGCCCCAGCATTTT
CDR3: CASSYSRAYNQPQHF

V: TRBV5-1
J: TRBJ2-1
size: NA
D: TRBD2
DNA: TGCGCCAGCAGCCCGCCGACTAGCGGGAACAATGAGCAGTTCTTC
CDR3: CASSPPTSGNNEQFF

V: TRBV7-9
J: TRBJ1-4
size: NA
D: NA
DNA: TGTGCCAGCAGCTCCGACTTTAATGAAAAACTGTTTTTT
CDR3: CASSSDFNEKLFF

V: TRBV7-2
J: TRBJ2-3
size: NA
D: TRBD2
DNA: TGTGCCAGCAGCTCCGGGACTAGCGGGGCCACAGATACGCAGTATTTT
CDR3: CASSSGTSGATDTQYF

V: TRBV10-3
J: TRBJ1-2
size: NA
D: NA
DNA: TGTGCCATCAGTGAGGGGGCGGACTATGGCTACACCTTC
CDR3: CAISEGADYGYTF

V: TRBV10-3
J: TRBJ1-1
size: NA
D: TRBD1
DNA: TGTGCCATCAGTGTAAACCAGGGGGCTGAAGCTTTCTTT
CDR3: CAISVNQGAEAFF

V: TRBV7-2
J: TRBJ1-3
size: NA
D: NA
DNA: TGTGCCAGCAGCTTGAACAGCGGCTCTGGAAACACCATATATTTT
CDR3: CASSLNSGSGNTIYF

V: TRBV2
J: TRBJ2-2
size: NA
D: NA
DNA: TGTGCCAGCAGTGAGTCACAGGGCAACACCGGGGAGCTGTTTTTT
CDR3: CASSESQGNTGELFF

V: TRBV5-1
J: TRBJ1-1
size: NA
D: NA
DNA: TGCGCCAGCAGCTTGCAGGGGTGGACTGAAGCTTTCTTT
CDR3: CASSLQGWTEAFF

V: TRBV23-1
J: TRBJ1-3
size: NA
D: TRBD1
DNA: TGCGCCAGCAGTCTTGCCGGGGACAGGCGGACTCACTGCTCTAGAAGATGCTCTGGAAACACCATATATTTT
CDR3: CASSLAGDRRTHCSRRCSGNTIYF

V: TRBV19
J: TRBJ2-2
size: NA
D: TRBD1
DNA: TGTGCCAGTAGGCCAGGGACAGGGGTCACCGGGGAGCTGTTTTTT
CDR3: CASRPGTGVTGELFF

V: TRBV15
J: TRBJ2-2
size: NA
D: NA
DNA: TGTGCCACCAGCAGAGATCTGCCCGGGACACCAAACACCGGGGAGCTGTTTTTT
CDR3: CATSRDLPGTPNTGELFF

V: TRBV29-1
J: TRBJ2-5
size: NA
D: NA
DNA: TGCAGCGTTGTCGCATTACGGGAGACCCAGTACTTC
CDR3: CSVVALRETQYF